The 10 T cell receptor beta chains below were found in one sample sequenced in a study of blood T cell repertoires in COVID-19. Using immunoSEQ multiplex PCR, the repertoire was profiled, and TCRdb retains in-frame clones only, with some absent. The data show 410,000 or so clones, 75% to 90% seen once. Sequences were obtained from peripheral blood. The receptors come from a woman aged 40 to 50 with COVID-19, enrolled during active disease.

The rearrangement uses TRBV4-2 and TRBJ1-6; 9 nucleotides agree with TRBD1. Germline CDR1 and CDR2: LGHNA and YNFKEQ. This CDR3 has 16 amino acids. J gave up 8 bases and V 0 bases, and 5 bases lay outside the gene matches. CDR3 nucleotide sequence: TGTGCCAGCAGCCAAGATAGGGGACAGGGTCATTCACCCCTCCACTTT. It encodes CASSQDRGQGHSPLHF.

This clone was detected only once. The chain is built from TRBV3-1 (or the pseudogene TRBV3-2) and TRBJ1-2; TRBD1 agrees at 8 bases. This CDR3 contains 17 residues. Germline values: CDR1 LGHDT, CDR2 YNNKEL (reference sequence). V lost 1 base and J lost 3; bases outside the gene matches: 10. CDR3 in amino acids: CASSQVRGQASYYGYTF. In DNA form, the CDR3 reads TGTGCCAGCAGCCAAGTCAGGGGACAGGCGAGTTACTATGGCTACACCTTC.

This chain uses TRBV6-5 with TRBJ1-6; D unclear. The V and J ends lost 2 bases and 13 bases respectively, with 15 bases between them. CDR3 length: 14 amino acids. The V gene's germline CDR1 is MNHEY and CDR2 SVGAGI. For the CDR3, the DNA is TGTGCCAGCAGTTACGGGCAAGGCTTGAATCCCCTCCACTTT. As protein: CASSYGQGLNPLHF.

The chain is built from TRBV2 and TRBJ2-2, with 11 positions matching TRBD2. Germline V lookup: CDR1 SNHLY, CDR2 FYNNEI. J lost 0 bases, V lost 0 bases, and 15 bases had no gene match. CDR3 length: 22 amino acids. CDR3 DNA: TGTGCCAGCAGTGAAGCCCCCTTAGCGGGAGGGCCTTTTGACTCGAACACCGGGGAGCTGTTTTTT. Amino acid sequence: CASSEAPLAGGPFDSNTGELFF.

The chain links TRBV7-8 to TRBJ2-7, with 14 bases aligning to TRBD2. Germline values: CDR1 SGHVS, CDR2 FQNEAQ. This CDR3 has 16 amino acids. After removal of 5 bases from V and 6 bases from J, the junction contained 9 bases not matched to a gene. For the CDR3, the DNA is TGTGCCAGCAGCCCCGTCGGGACTAGCGGGAGACGCGAGCAGTACTTC. Protein sequence: CASSPVGTSGRREQYF. The full variable domain, in which reference TRBV7-8 and TRBJ2-7 provide the parts outside the CDR3, is GAGVSQSPRYKVAKRGQDVALRCDPISGHVSLFWYQQALGQGPEFLTYFQNEAQLDKSGLPSDRFFAERPEGSVSTLKIQRTQQEDSAVYLCASSPVGTSGRREQYFGPGTRLTVT.

V gene TRBV7-2 combines with J gene TRBJ2-2, with 10 bases lining up with TRBD2. J gave up 6 bases and V 1 base, and 2 bases lay outside the gene matches. CDR3 length equals 15 residues. Germline V lookup: CDR1 SGHTA, CDR2 FQGNSA. In nucleotides, the CDR3 is TGTGCCAGCAGCTTAGGGCTAGCGGGAGCCGGGGAGCTGTTTTTT. It is translated as CASSLGLAGAGELFF.

The rearrangement joins TRBV5-1 to TRBJ2-5; 10 nucleotides align to TRBD2. CDR1 is SGHRS, CDR2 YFSETQ, per germline. The CDR3 runs to 15 residues. J lost 3 bases, V lost 4 bases, and 6 bases had no gene match. This CDR3 reads CASSRSGLAEETQYF. CDR3 in DNA: TGCGCCAGCAGCCGATCCGGACTAGCGGAAGAGACCCAGTACTTC.

The genes are TRBV28 and TRBJ1-5; 7 bases fit TRBD1. The ends lost 3 bases at V and 4 bases at J; junction bases unmatched: 6. CDR3 size: 15 residues. Germline lookup yields CDR1 MDHEN and CDR2 SYDVKM. CDR3 nucleotides: TGTGCCAGCAGTTTTGGCAGGGGGATGAATCAGCCCCAGCATTTT. As protein: CASSFGRGMNQPQHF.

V is TRBV27 and J is TRBJ2-3, with D hard to call. Looked up from germline, CDR1 is MNHEY and CDR2 is SMNVEV (reference sequence). V dropped 3 bases and J dropped 3 bases, with 10 bases sitting between them. This CDR3 contains 14 residues. The CDR3 nucleotides are TGTGCCAGCAGTTTCTTCGGGTCAACAGATACGCAGTATTTT. It specifies CASSFFGSTDTQYF.

The chain is built from TRBV2 and TRBJ2-7; TRBD1 aligns across 7 bases. The CDR3 is made up of 14 amino acids. Germline V gives CDR1 SNHLY, CDR2 FYNNEI. Trimming cost V 6 bases and J 3 bases; bases outside gene matches: 8. This CDR3 reads CASRRQGQNYEQYF. The CDR3 region has the DNA TGTGCCAGCAGACGACAGGGCCAGAACTACGAGCAGTACTTC.